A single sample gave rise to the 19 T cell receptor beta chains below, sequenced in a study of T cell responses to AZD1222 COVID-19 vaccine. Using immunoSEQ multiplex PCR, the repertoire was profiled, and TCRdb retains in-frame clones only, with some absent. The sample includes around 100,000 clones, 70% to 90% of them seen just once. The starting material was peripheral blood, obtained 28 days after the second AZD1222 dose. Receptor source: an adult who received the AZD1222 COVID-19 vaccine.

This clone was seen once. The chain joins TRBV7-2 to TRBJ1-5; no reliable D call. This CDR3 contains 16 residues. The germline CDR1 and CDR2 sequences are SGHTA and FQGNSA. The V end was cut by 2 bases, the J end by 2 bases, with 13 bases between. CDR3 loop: CASSLYMGSGNQPQHF. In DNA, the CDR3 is TGTGCCAGCAGCTTATATATGGGGTCTGGCAATCAGCCCCAGCATTTT.

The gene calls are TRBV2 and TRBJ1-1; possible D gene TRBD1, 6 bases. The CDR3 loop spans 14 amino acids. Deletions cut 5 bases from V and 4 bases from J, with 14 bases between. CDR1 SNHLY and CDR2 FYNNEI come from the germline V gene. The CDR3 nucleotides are TGTGCCAGCAGTTCTACAGGGTTTGGCACTGAAGCTTTCTTT. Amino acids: CASSSTGFGTEAFF.

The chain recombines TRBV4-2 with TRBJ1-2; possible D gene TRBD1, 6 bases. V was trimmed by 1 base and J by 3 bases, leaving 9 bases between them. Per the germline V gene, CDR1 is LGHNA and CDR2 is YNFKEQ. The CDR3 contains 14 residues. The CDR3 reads CASSQGNRDYGYTF. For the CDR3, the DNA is TGTGCCAGCAGCCAAGGCAACAGGGACTATGGCTACACCTTC.

This chain's CDR3 is CSVVADPNTGELFF. CDR3 DNA sequence: TGCAGCGTTGTAGCGGATCCCAACACCGGGGAGCTGTTTTTT. V usage is TRBV29-1 and J usage is TRBJ2-2, with D perhaps TRBD2 (6 bases). Germline CDR1 and CDR2: SQVTM and ANQGSEA. The CDR3 runs 14 residues. Trimming shortened V by 4 bases and J by 2 bases, and 11 bases separated the two germline ends.

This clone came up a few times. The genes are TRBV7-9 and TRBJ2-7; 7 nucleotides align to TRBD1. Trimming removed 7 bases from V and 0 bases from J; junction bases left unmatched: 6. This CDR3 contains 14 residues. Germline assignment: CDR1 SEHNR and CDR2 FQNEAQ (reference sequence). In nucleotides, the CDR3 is TGTGCCAGCATGAGACAGGGAAGCTCCTACGAGCAGTACTTC. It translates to CASMRQGSSYEQYF.

The DNA of the CDR3 is TGTGCCAGCATTGGGACAGGGAACACTGAAGCTTTCTTT. Protein product: CASIGTGNTEAFF. The genes are TRBV3-1 (or the pseudogene TRBV3-2) and TRBJ1-1, with 8 nucleotides matching TRBD1. Germline V gives CDR1 LGHDT, CDR2 YNNKEL (reference sequence). The junction had 2 bases not matched to a gene; V was cut back by 7 bases and J by 1 base. This CDR3 has 13 amino acids.

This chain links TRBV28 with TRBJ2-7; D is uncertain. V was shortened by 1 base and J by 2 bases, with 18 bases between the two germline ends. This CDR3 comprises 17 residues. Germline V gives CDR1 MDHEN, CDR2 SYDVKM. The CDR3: CASSLLGFRRSTYEQYF. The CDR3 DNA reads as TGTGCCAGCAGTTTATTGGGGTTTCGCAGAAGTACCTACGAGCAGTACTTC.

CDR3 coding DNA: TGCAGCGTTGGCCTGCGTTACAGGGCGAACACTGAAGCTTTCTTT. Translating it yields CSVGLRYRANTEAFF. V gene TRBV29-1 combines with J gene TRBJ1-1; tentatively, D is TRBD1 (6 bases). Germline CDR1 is SQVTM and CDR2 is ANQGSEA. This CDR3 comprises 15 residues. The V and J ends lost 4 bases and 1 base respectively, with 16 bases between them.

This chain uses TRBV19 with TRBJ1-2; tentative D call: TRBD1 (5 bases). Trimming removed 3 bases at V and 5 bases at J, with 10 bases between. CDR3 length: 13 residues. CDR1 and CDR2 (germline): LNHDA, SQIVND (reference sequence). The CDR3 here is CASSIGTHYGYTF. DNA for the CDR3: TGTGCCAGTAGTATCGGGACTCATTATGGCTACACCTTC.

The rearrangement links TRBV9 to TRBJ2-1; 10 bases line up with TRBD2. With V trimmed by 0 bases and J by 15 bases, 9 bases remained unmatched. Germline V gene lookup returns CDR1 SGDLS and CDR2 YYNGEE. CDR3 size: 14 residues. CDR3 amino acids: CASSVGQAGGLVFF. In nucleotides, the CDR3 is TGTGCCAGCAGCGTAGGGCAAGCGGGAGGGCTAGTGTTCTTC. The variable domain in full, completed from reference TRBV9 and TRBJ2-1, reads DSGVTQTPKHLITATGQRVTLRCSPRSGDLSVYWYQQSLDQGLQFLIQYYNGEERAKGNILERFSAQQFPDLHSELNLSSLELGDSALYFCASSVGQAGGLVFFGPGTRLTVL.

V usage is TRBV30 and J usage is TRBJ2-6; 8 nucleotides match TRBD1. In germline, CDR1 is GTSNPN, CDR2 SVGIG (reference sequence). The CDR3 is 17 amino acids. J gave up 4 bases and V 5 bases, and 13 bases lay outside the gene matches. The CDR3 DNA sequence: TGTGCCTGGTCACCTCTGACAGGGGTTTCGGGGGCCAACGTCCTGACTTTC. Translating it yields CAWSPLTGVSGANVLTF.

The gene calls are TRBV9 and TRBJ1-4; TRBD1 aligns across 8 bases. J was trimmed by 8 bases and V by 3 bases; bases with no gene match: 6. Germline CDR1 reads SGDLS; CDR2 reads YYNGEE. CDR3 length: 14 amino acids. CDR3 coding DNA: TGTGCCAGCAGCGGGGGACAGGCGCCCGAAAAACTGTTTTTT. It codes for CASSGGQAPEKLFF.

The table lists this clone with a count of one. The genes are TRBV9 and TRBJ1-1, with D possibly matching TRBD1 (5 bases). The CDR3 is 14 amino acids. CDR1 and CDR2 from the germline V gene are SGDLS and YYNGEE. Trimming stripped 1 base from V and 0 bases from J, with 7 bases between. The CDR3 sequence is CASSVTGVNTEAFF. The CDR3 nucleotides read TGTGCCAGCAGCGTAACAGGTGTGAACACTGAAGCTTTCTTT.

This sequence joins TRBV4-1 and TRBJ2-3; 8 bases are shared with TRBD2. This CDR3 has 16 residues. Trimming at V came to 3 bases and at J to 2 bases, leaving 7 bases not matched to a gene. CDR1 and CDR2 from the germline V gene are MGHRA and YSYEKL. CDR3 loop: CASSQTAGVVTDTQYF. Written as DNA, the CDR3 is TGCGCCAGCAGCCAGACAGCGGGGGTCGTCACAGATACGCAGTATTTT.

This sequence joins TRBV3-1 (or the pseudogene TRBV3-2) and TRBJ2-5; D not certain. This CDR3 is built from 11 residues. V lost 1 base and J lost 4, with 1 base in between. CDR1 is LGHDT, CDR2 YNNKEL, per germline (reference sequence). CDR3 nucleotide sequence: TGTGCCAGCAGCCAAGTAGAGACCCAGTACTTC. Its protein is CASSQVETQYF.

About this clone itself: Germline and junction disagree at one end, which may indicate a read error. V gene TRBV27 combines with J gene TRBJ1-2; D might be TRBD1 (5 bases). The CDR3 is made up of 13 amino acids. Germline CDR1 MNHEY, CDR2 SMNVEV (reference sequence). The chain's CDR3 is CASSPKTAYGYTF. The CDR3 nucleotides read TGTGCCAGCAGTCCGAAGACAGCCTATGGCTACACCTTT.

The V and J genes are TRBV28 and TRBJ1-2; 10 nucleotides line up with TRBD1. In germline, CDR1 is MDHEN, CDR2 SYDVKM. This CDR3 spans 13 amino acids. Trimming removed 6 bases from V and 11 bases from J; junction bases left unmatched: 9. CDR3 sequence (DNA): TGTGCCAGCAGCCCCGGGACAGGGGAACTTTACACCTTC. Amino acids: CASSPGTGELYTF.

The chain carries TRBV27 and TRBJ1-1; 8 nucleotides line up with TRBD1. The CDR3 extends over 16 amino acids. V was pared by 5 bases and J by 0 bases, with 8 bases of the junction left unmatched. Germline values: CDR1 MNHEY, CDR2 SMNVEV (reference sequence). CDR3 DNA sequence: TGTGCCAGCAGTCAAGGACAGGGATACATGAACACTGAAGCTTTCTTT. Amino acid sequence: CASSQGQGYMNTEAFF.

The CDR3 nucleotides are TGTGCCAGCAGCCAAGGGGCTAGCGGGAGTTCCGAGACCCAGTACTTC. As protein: CASSQGASGSSETQYF. The genes are TRBV3-1 (or the pseudogene TRBV3-2) and TRBJ2-5, with 10 bases fitting TRBD2. CDR1 and CDR2 (germline): LGHDT, YNNKEL (reference sequence). The CDR3 contains 16 residues. V shed 1 base, J shed 5 bases, and the junction held 7 bases outside the gene matches.